The 32 T cell receptor beta chains below come from one sample, sequenced in a study of T-cell reconstitution after alpha-beta-depleted transplantation in children. A library of TCRbeta sequences, prepared with unique molecular identifiers, was generated. Each CDR3 protein gets one entry after TCRdb re-called the PCR reads with MiXCR. The data contain some 240,000 distinct CDR3 sequences, 7.5% to 10% of them singletons. The material sequenced was PBMCs from the stem cell graft donor, taken from the stem cell graft. The receptors here all came from a human donor who donated a stem cell graft to a child with SCID.

This clonotype was seen at least ten times. The chain combines TRBV6-5 with TRBJ1-2; weak D call: TRBD1 (5 bases). V was pared by 4 bases and J by 6 bases, with 6 bases between. Looked up from germline, CDR1 is MNHEY and CDR2 is SVGAGI. CDR3 length equals 11 residues. The CDR3 region is CASSWGDGYTF. In nucleotides, the CDR3 is TGTGCCAGCAGTTGGGGGGATGGCTACACCTTC.

Many counts were recorded for this clonotype. The genes are TRBV27 and TRBJ1-5, with D hard to call. Looked up from germline, CDR1 is MNHEY and CDR2 is SMNVEV (reference sequence). The CDR3 runs 15 residues. The V gene lost 1 base and the J gene lost 4 bases, with 11 bases spanning the gap. Here the CDR3 reads CASSLLSAGNQPQHF. Written as DNA, the CDR3 is TGTGCCAGCAGTTTATTGTCGGCGGGGAATCAGCCCCAGCATTTT.

This clonotype was counted many times. This chain joins TRBV29-1 and TRBJ1-1; no reliable D call. CDR3 length: 14 residues. V lost 2 bases, J lost 8 bases, and 18 bases lay in between. CDR1 and CDR2 (germline): SQVTM, ANQGSEA. CDR3 protein: CSVERNLRPREAFF. The CDR3 DNA reads as TGCAGCGTTGAACGCAACCTCAGACCCAGAGAAGCTTTCTTT.

This clonotype was seen ten or more times. J is TRBJ1-1 and V is TRBV6-5; D is uncertain. The CDR3 has 14 amino acids. Between the trimmed V and J ends, which lost 7 bases and 4 bases, there was a span of 16 bases. CDR1 is MNHEY and CDR2 is SVGAGI in the germline V gene. CDR3 in DNA: TGTGCCAGCACTAACTACGGGGTGACCACTGAAGCTTTCTTT. Protein product: CASTNYGVTTEAFF.

The chain recombines TRBV20-1 with TRBJ2-3, with 8 positions matching TRBD2. CDR1 and CDR2 from the germline V gene are DFQATT and SNEGSKA (reference sequence). The CDR3 consists of 16 residues. V gave up 5 bases and J gave up 0 bases; unmatched junction bases: 10. Written as DNA, the CDR3 is TGCAGTGCTGGGCATCGGGAGGGCGCAAGCACAGATACGCAGTATTTT. It specifies CSAGHREGASTDTQYF.

The table lists this clonotype with many counts. CDR3 sequence (DNA): TGTGCCATCAGTACTACGCCCAATCAGCCCCAGCATTTT. Its translation is CAISTTPNQPQHF. The V call is TRBV10-3, the J call TRBJ1-5, with unresolved D. Germline loops: CDR1 ENHRY, CDR2 SYGVKD. The V end lost 5 bases, the J end lost 3 bases, and 8 bases lay between the germline ends. This CDR3 has 13 amino acids.

This clonotype was counted many times. V is TRBV28 and J is TRBJ2-7; D is tentatively TRBD1 or TRBD2 (5 bases each). From germline, CDR1 is MDHEN and CDR2 SYDVKM. The CDR3 length is 14 residues. Deletions cut 3 bases from V and 7 bases from J, with 16 bases between. CDR3 protein: CASSFELGTAEQYF. The CDR3 DNA is TGTGCCAGCAGTTTTGAGTTAGGGACGGCTGAGCAGTACTTC.

This clonotype occurred many times. V is TRBV20-1 and J is TRBJ2-3; 8 bases fit TRBD1. V was clipped by 4 bases and J by 6 bases; unmatched bases: 12. The CDR3 loop spans 15 amino acids. Germline V gene sequence: CDR1 DFQATT, CDR2 SNEGSKA (reference sequence). The CDR3 sequence is CSAKGGRGPADTQYF. CDR3 nucleotides: TGCAGTGCTAAAGGGGGCAGGGGGCCGGCGGATACGCAGTATTTT.

This clonotype has a count of ten or more. This chain uses TRBV20-1 with TRBJ2-3; possibly TRBD1 for D (6 bases). The CDR3 is 17 amino acids. The germline gives CDR1 DFQATT, CDR2 SNEGSKA (reference sequence). Between the trimmed V and J ends, which lost 1 base and 3 bases, there was a span of 20 bases. The CDR3 loop reads CSARGPGQRQITDTQYF. DNA of the CDR3: TGCAGTGCTAGAGGGCCGGGACAAAGGCAAATTACAGATACGCAGTATTTT.

The table lists this clonotype with a few counts. V is TRBV3-1 and J is TRBJ1-1, with 10 positions matching TRBD1. The CDR3 has 15 amino acids. The V gene's germline CDR1 is LGHDT and CDR2 YNNKEL (reference sequence). V was clipped by 5 bases and J by 3 bases; unmatched bases: 6. The CDR3 nucleotides read TGTGCCAGCAGCATCGGGACAGGGGATTACACTGAAGCTTTCTTT. This translates into CASSIGTGDYTEAFF. The full variable domain, in which reference TRBV3-1 and TRBJ1-1 provide the parts outside the CDR3, is DTAVSQTPKYLVTQMGNDKSIKCEQNLGHDTMYWYKQDSKKFLKIMFSYNNKELIINETVPNRFSPKSPDKAHLNLHINSLELGDSAVYFCASSIGTGDYTEAFFGQGTRLTVV.

The V gene is TRBV5-1, the J gene TRBJ2-3, with D unclear. This CDR3 contains 14 residues. V lost 1 base and J lost 2, with 8 bases in between. Germline V gene data show CDR1 as SGHRS and CDR2 as YFSETQ. CDR3 nucleotide sequence: TGCGCCAGCAGCTTGTCCAGCCCCACAGATACGCAGTATTTT. As protein: CASSLSSPTDTQYF.

This chain uses TRBV7-6 with TRBJ1-3; D unclear. Trimming stripped 2 bases from V and 4 bases from J, with 15 bases between. CDR1 SGHVS and CDR2 FNYEAQ come from the germline V gene. CDR3 length equals 16 residues. The CDR3 bases are TGTGCCAGCAGCTTAATGCCTCAAAGGGCAGGAAACACCATATATTTT. This sequence encodes CASSLMPQRAGNTIYF.

This clonotype was seen ten or more times. The chain recombines TRBV5-5 with TRBJ1-1, with a tentative D call TRBD1 (5 bases). Germline V gene lookup returns CDR1 SGHKS and CDR2 YYEKEE (reference sequence). The ends were cut back, 0 bases at V and 3 bases at J, with 12 bases in the middle. There are 15 residues in the CDR3. The CDR3 region has the DNA TGTGCCAGCAGCTTGGCCATCACAGGAGACACTGAAGCTTTCTTT. Protein sequence: CASSLAITGDTEAFF.

This clonotype was observed many times. The chain joins TRBV7-2 to TRBJ2-7; unclear D gene. The CDR3 has 16 amino acids. Trimming left V 1 base short and J 0 bases short, with 13 bases between. Germline CDR1 reads SGHTA; CDR2 reads FQGNSA. In DNA, the CDR3 is TGTGCCAGCAGCTTAGTGGTCGGAGACACCTCCTACGAGCAGTACTTC. Amino acids: CASSLVVGDTSYEQYF.

The chain carries TRBV6-1 and TRBJ1-5, with D hard to call. V was trimmed by 8 bases and J by 7 bases, leaving 9 bases between them. Germline values: CDR1 MNHNS, CDR2 SASEGT. This CDR3 comprises 11 residues. CDR3 DNA sequence: TGTGCCAGCCACCCGTGGCAGCCCCAGCATTTT. Protein sequence: CASHPWQPQHF.

There are many counts of this clonotype. This chain uses TRBV7-2 with TRBJ2-2; D possibly corresponds to TRBD1 (5 bases). The CDR3 length is 11 residues. V dropped 5 bases and J dropped 8 bases, with 6 bases sitting between them. Germline assignment: CDR1 SGHTA and CDR2 FQGNSA. For the CDR3, the DNA is TGTGCCAGCAGCCCAGGGGGGGAGCTGTTTTTT. Translated, it gives CASSPGGELFF.

This clonotype was counted many times. The chain is built from TRBV7-2 and TRBJ2-2, with D tentatively TRBD1 or TRBD2 (5 bases each). CDR1 and CDR2 from the germline V gene are SGHTA and FQGNSA. The CDR3 runs to 16 residues. The V gene lost 3 bases and the J gene lost 0 bases, with 11 bases spanning the gap. CDR3 sequence: CASSLVGTANTGELFF. CDR3 coding DNA: TGTGCCAGCAGCTTGGTCGGGACGGCGAACACCGGGGAGCTGTTTTTT.

In its sample, this clonotype was seen many times. At one boundary the junction diverges from the germline segment, which might be a read error. The rearrangement uses TRBV20-1 and TRBJ1-3; D is ambiguous. The CDR3 length is 16 residues. Germline values: CDR1 DFQATT, CDR2 SNEGSKA (reference sequence). The DNA for the CDR3 is TGCAGTGCTAGAGGTCCAGGAAAAAACTCTGGAAGCACCATATATTTT. This sequence encodes CSARGPGKNSGSTIYF.

This clonotype was seen ten or more times. The chain uses TRBV7-6 and TRBJ2-1; weak D call: TRBD1 (6 bases). V was shortened by 0 bases and J by 1 base, with 16 bases between the two germline ends. Germline CDR1 and CDR2: SGHVS and FNYEAQ. This CDR3 contains 18 residues. The CDR3, as DNA: TGTGCCAGCAGCTTAGCATCGGGACACCGGACTTCCTACAATGAGCAGTTCTTC. It codes for CASSLASGHRTSYNEQFF.

V gene TRBV7-9 combines with J gene TRBJ1-1; TRBD1 might be the D (6 bases). Germline CDR1 reads SEHNR; CDR2 reads FQNEAQ (reference sequence). The length of the CDR3 is 14 residues. Between the trimmed V and J ends, which lost 1 base and 5 bases, there was a span of 11 bases. The CDR3 region is CASSLGGGSTEAFF. Written as DNA, the CDR3 is TGTGCCAGCAGCTTAGGAGGGGGGTCTACTGAAGCTTTCTTT.

This clonotype showed up many times. V usage is TRBV20-1 and J usage is TRBJ1-5, with D possibly matching TRBD1 (5 bases). CDR3 size: 13 residues. Per the germline V gene, CDR1 is DFQATT and CDR2 is SNEGSKA (reference sequence). Trimming took 6 bases from V and 6 from J, leaving 15 bases between them. The CDR3 spells CSARLGGPQPQHF. CDR3 nucleotides: TGCAGTGCCCGCCTTGGGGGACCTCAGCCCCAGCATTTT.

The table lists this clonotype with many counts. The rearrangement links TRBV20-1 to TRBJ2-5, with 9 nucleotides matching TRBD2. CDR3 length: 15 residues. The germline V gene has CDR1 DFQATT and CDR2 SNEGSKA (reference sequence). The V segment lost 0 bases and the J segment 4 bases; nucleotides outside the gene matches: 6. The chain's CDR3 is CSARDFGGLAETQYF. For the CDR3, the DNA is TGCAGTGCTAGAGATTTCGGGGGACTAGCAGAGACCCAGTACTTC.

The chain employs TRBV27 and TRBJ2-7, with D possibly being TRBD1 (6 bases). CDR1 and CDR2 (germline): MNHEY, SMNVEV (reference sequence). The CDR3 has 16 residues. Trimming shortened V by 4 bases and J by 5 bases, and 21 bases separated the two germline ends. The CDR3 DNA reads as TGTGCCAGCAGTTCCTACCTACAGGGTTTGGGCCACGAGCAGTACTTC. This encodes CASSSYLQGLGHEQYF.

This clonotype has ten or more counts. The V call is TRBV2, the J call TRBJ1-6; no clear D. V lost 1 base to trimming and J lost 13 bases, with 8 bases between them. The CDR3 sequence is 12 residues long. The germline CDR1 and CDR2 sequences are SNHLY and FYNNEI. CDR3 in amino acids: CASSEVGSPLHF. CDR3 bases: TGTGCCAGCAGTGAAGTGGGATCCCCCCTCCACTTT.

Notes on this clonotype: A clone one base away is much larger, so this may be a read error. As DNA, the CDR3 is TGTGCCAGCAGCGTAGGGGCAGGTCTCTCCTACAATAAGCAGTTCTTC. This translates into CASSVGAGLSYNKQFF. The chain has TRBV9 and TRBJ2-1; no clear D. Germline lookup yields CDR1 SGDLS and CDR2 YYNGEE. This CDR3 comprises 16 residues.

This clonotype was detected many times. In DNA form, the CDR3 reads TGTGCCAGCAGCCCTACAGGGGCAAATTCACCCCTCCACTTT. Translated, it gives CASSPTGANSPLHF. This rearrangement joins TRBV12-3 or TRBV12-4 to TRBJ1-6; TRBD1 agrees at 7 bases. The J segment lost 7 bases and the V segment lost 6 bases, leaving 6 bases of the junction unmatched. The CDR3 has 14 amino acids.

This clonotype came up many times. This chain connects TRBV27 to TRBJ2-5, with a tentative D call TRBD2 (6 bases). CDR1 is MNHEY, CDR2 SMNVEV, per germline (reference sequence). The ends were cut back, 4 bases at V and 0 bases at J, with 9 bases in the middle. This CDR3 contains 14 residues. CDR3 region: CASSWRADQETQYF. The CDR3 region has the DNA TGTGCCAGCAGTTGGAGGGCCGACCAAGAGACCCAGTACTTC.

Comments on this clonotype: A much larger clone lies a single base off, so this may be a read error. The CDR3 region is CASSTGYVNTGKLFF. In DNA, the CDR3 is TGCGCCAGCAGTACGGGCTACGTGAACACCGGGAAGCTGTTTTTT. The rearrangement joins TRBV5-1 to TRBJ2-2, with D possibly being TRBD2 (5 bases). This CDR3 contains 15 residues. Germline CDR1 reads SGHRS; CDR2 reads YFSETQ.

The gene calls are TRBV4-3 and TRBJ2-6, with D hard to call. V lost 1 base and J lost 0, with 4 bases in between. Germline CDR1 LGHNA, CDR2 YSLEER. This CDR3 region has 15 residues. CDR3 nucleotide sequence: TGCGCCAGCAGCCAAGTTCACTCTGGGGCCAACGTCCTGACTTTC. This codes for CASSQVHSGANVLTF.

This clonotype was seen ten or more times. V is TRBV6-1 and J is TRBJ1-2; tentatively, D is TRBD1 (5 bases). The CDR3 loop spans 15 amino acids. Germline-derived CDR1 and CDR2 are MNHNS and SASEGT. V was trimmed by 2 bases and J by 4 bases, leaving 14 bases between them. The CDR3 loop is CASSEIPGFGYGYTF. Written as DNA, the CDR3 is TGTGCCAGCAGTGAAATTCCAGGGTTTGGCTATGGCTACACCTTC.

This clonotype was counted at least ten times. The rearrangement links TRBV5-6 to TRBJ2-5; 7 bases fit TRBD1. V lost 4 bases, J lost 1 base, and 4 bases stayed unmatched. CDR1 and CDR2 (germline): SGHDT, YYEEEE. This CDR3 spans 14 amino acids. CDR3 DNA: TGTGCCAGCAGCCACAGGGGTTTCCAAGAGACCCAGTACTTC. Translating gives CASSHRGFQETQYF.

This clonotype appeared many times. This chain joins TRBV20-1 and TRBJ1-2, with D tentatively TRBD1 (6 bases). This CDR3 is built from 13 residues. Per the germline V gene, CDR1 is DFQATT and CDR2 is SNEGSKA (reference sequence). Trimming cost V 3 bases and J 3 bases, with 11 bases left between them. In DNA, the CDR3 is TGCAGTGCTAGCCGGGGGGCTGACTATGGCTACACCTTC. Translation gives CSASRGADYGYTF.